A selection of T cell receptor beta chains follows, all from one sample in a study of blood T cell repertoires in COVID-19. The assay was immunoSEQ multiplex PCR, and TCRdb's table has in-frame clones only and misses some. The table records about 120,000 clones, 75% to 85% of them present only once. Sequencing was performed on peripheral blood. These receptors came from a human donor in a cohort sampled during active COVID-19. Each CDR3 is given with its conserved first and last residue. The D gene is left open where the match is weak. Where a row states a size, it is once, few, many or the class of an expanded clone; other rows omit it.

>14|.|TRBJ2-3|TRBV7-3|.
CASSATGSTDTQYF
TGTGCCAGCAGCGCTACGGGATCCACAGATACGCAGTATTTT
>11|.|TRBJ1-2|TRBV6-5|.
CASSPLMGYTF
TGTGCCAGCAGTCCGTTAATGGGCTACACCTTC
>14|.|TRBJ1-2|TRBV7-2|.
CASSYRTKNYGYTF
TGTGCCAGCAGCTATCGGACAAAAAACTATGGCTACACCTTC
>16|.|TRBJ2-5|TRBV6-2/TRBV6-3|.
CASSYSFRGRAETQYF
TGTGCCAGCAGTTACTCGTTCCGCGGCAGGGCTGAGACCCAGTACTTC
>15|.|TRBJ2-2|TRBV7-2|TRBD1
CATSRDRANTGELFF
TGTGCCACGTCCCGGGACAGAGCGAACACCGGGGAGCTGTTTTTT
>14|.|TRBJ1-5|TRBV27|.
CASSLSGGNQPQHF
TGTGCCAGCAGTTTATCAGGGGGTAATCAGCCCCAGCATTTT
>19|.|TRBJ2-7|TRBV4-2|TRBD2
CASSQDGSAHGLASYEQYF
TGTGCCAGCAGCCAAGATGGGTCGGCTCATGGACTAGCGTCCTACGAGCAGTACTTC
>16|.|TRBJ2-7|TRBV4-1|TRBD2
CASSQDRLAGVNEQYF
TGCGCCAGCAGCCAAGATAGGCTAGCGGGAGTCAACGAGCAGTACTTC
>14|once|TRBJ2-3|TRBV27|.
CASSFAGWGDTQYF
TGTGCCAGCAGTTTCGCGGGGTGGGGAGATACGCAGTATTTT
>15|.|TRBJ1-5|TRBV30|TRBD1
CAWSTGTASNQPQHF
TGTGCCTGGAGTACCGGGACAGCAAGCAATCAGCCCCAGCATTTT
>14|.|TRBJ2-7|TRBV6-5|TRBD2
CASNLAGGPYEQYF
TGTGCCAGTAATCTAGCGGGAGGTCCCTACGAGCAGTACTTC
>13|.|TRBJ1-2|TRBV9|TRBD1
CASSAVLGGAETF
TGTGCCAGCAGCGCCGTCCTAGGGGGCGCGGAAACCTTC
>15|.|TRBJ2-7|TRBV3-1/TRBV3-2|TRBD2
CASSQRAGGLVEQYF
TGTGCCAGCAGCCAAAGAGCGGGGGGGCTGGTCGAGCAGTACTTC
>15|.|TRBJ1-1|TRBV3-1/TRBV3-2|TRBD1
CASSQAGTGITEAFF
TGTGCCAGCAGCCAAGCCGGGACAGGGATCACTGAAGCTTTCTTT
>16|few|TRBJ1-5|TRBV19|TRBD1
CASSFQSRGGNQPQHF
TGTGCCAGTAGTTTCCAGTCCAGGGGGGGCAATCAGCCCCAGCATTTT
>15|once|TRBJ1-1|TRBV6-1|.
CASSDAGSANTEAFF
TGTGCCAGCAGTGATGCCGGCAGCGCGAACACTGAAGCTTTCTTT